A selection of T cell receptor beta chains follows, all from one sample in a study of T and B cells in COVID-19 patients. TCRdb processed the multiplex PCR reads anew with MiXCR; each CDR3 protein has one entry. The sample includes roughly 6,000 distinct CDR3 sequences, 33% seen only once; the top ten take 57%. Sequencing was done on a sample of blood. The receptors derive from a human donor with active COVID-19. The CDR3 runs from the conserved cysteine through the conserved F or W. The D gene is left open where the match is weak. Rows give clone size only sometimes, using once, few, many, or a class for an expanded clone.

j_call,clone_size,d_call,v_call,cdr3_nt,cdr3_aa
TRBJ2-1,few,TRBD2,TRBV12-3/TRBV12-4,TGTGCCAGCAGGGATAGCGGGAGTACCTACAATGAGCAGTTCTTC,CASRDSGSTYNEQFF
TRBJ1-5,few,TRBD1,TRBV6-5,TGTGCCAGCAGTTACTCGAGGGACAGGGCCCTCAATCAGCCCCAGCATTTT,CASSYSRDRALNQPQHF
TRBJ2-1,medium-sized,.,TRBV6-5,TGTGCCAGCAGGAGGGGGGGACGGAATCAGAATGAGCAGTTCTTC,CASRRGGRNQNEQFF
TRBJ2-7,medium-sized,.,TRBV5-6,TGTGCCAGCAGCCGTCCTGACGCATCGAAGCAGTACTTC,CASSRPDASKQYF
TRBJ2-7,.,.,TRBV12-3/TRBV12-4,TGTGCCAGCGGAGTCCAGGGGAGCTCCTACGAGCAGTACTTC,CASGVQGSSYEQYF
TRBJ2-5,medium-sized,TRBD2,TRBV12-3/TRBV12-4,TGTGCCAGCAGCCTTAGCGGGAGGGCCTTTGGGACCCAGTACTTC,CASSLSGRAFGTQYF
TRBJ1-1,.,.,TRBV6-5,TGTGCCAGCAGCCGGACATCGGTGGGTGGGGTGACTGAAGCTTTCTTT,CASSRTSVGGVTEAFF
TRBJ2-1,.,.,TRBV19,TGTGCCAGTAGGAGACTACAGGGAATCGGGCACAATGAGCAGTTCTTC,CASRRLQGIGHNEQFF
TRBJ1-6,.,.,TRBV9,TGTGCCAGCAGCGTAGGTCCGGAATCACCCCTCCACTTT,CASSVGPESPLHF
TRBJ2-2,.,.,TRBV20-1,TGCAGTGCCCGGCGGGCCGGGGAGCTGTTTTTT,CSARRAGELFF
TRBJ1-2,medium-sized,.,TRBV29-1,TGCAGCGTTGAAGCGGGAACTTATGGCTACACCTTC,CSVEAGTYGYTF
TRBJ2-3,hyperexpanded,TRBD1,TRBV19,TGTGCCAGTAGTAGACAGGGCCGCACAGATACGCAGTATTTT,CASSRQGRTDTQYF
TRBJ2-2,medium-sized,.,TRBV6-5,TGTGCCAGCACGGTTAGGACGAGCACCGGGGAGCTGTTTTTT,CASTVRTSTGELFF
TRBJ1-5,few,.,TRBV27,TGTGCCAGCAGTTTAGGCGACATCAATCAGCCCCAGCATTTT,CASSLGDINQPQHF
TRBJ2-3,few,.,TRBV6-4,TGTGCCAGCAGTGAAGCGACCTATACGCAGTATTTT,CASSEATYTQYF
TRBJ1-1,few,.,TRBV19,TGTGCCAGTAGTCCTGGGTTAAGTTCGAACACTGAAGCTTTCTTT,CASSPGLSSNTEAFF
TRBJ2-7,.,TRBD2,TRBV25-1,TGTGCCAGCAGTAGACCTAGCGGTTTCTACGAGCAGTACTTC,CASSRPSGFYEQYF
TRBJ2-1,medium-sized,TRBD2,TRBV19,TGTGCCAGTACCGAGGGACCGGGAGGGCACAATGAGCAGTTCTTC,CASTEGPGGHNEQFF
TRBJ2-7,.,.,TRBV27,TGTGCCAGCAGTTTATGCGGCCTAAGCTCCTACGAGCAGTACTTC,CASSLCGLSSYEQYF
TRBJ1-1,.,.,TRBV7-9,TGTGCCAGCAGCTTAGCGGGGGGGGGCTCCAACACTGAAGCTTTCTTT,CASSLAGGGSNTEAFF
TRBJ2-2,once,TRBD2,TRBV20-1,TGCAGTGCTAGTAATCCGGGACTAGCGGGGACCACCGGGGAGCTGTTTTTT,CSASNPGLAGTTGELFF
TRBJ2-1,medium-sized,TRBD2,TRBV18,TGTGCCAGCTCACTTGCAGCGGGAGTGGGCTACAATGAGCAGTTCTTC,CASSLAAGVGYNEQFF
TRBJ2-3,medium-sized,.,TRBV11-1,TGTGCCAGCAGCTTCACCGGGGAGGGCACAGATACGCAGTATTTT,CASSFTGEGTDTQYF
TRBJ1-2,.,.,TRBV6-5,TGTGCCAGCAGTTACTCAGGGGCCGGCTACACCTTC,CASSYSGAGYTF
TRBJ2-5,.,TRBD2,TRBV19,TGTGCCAGTAGTGGGGGACTAGCGGGAGCCCCGTACTTC,CASSGGLAGAPYF
TRBJ2-3,few,TRBD2,TRBV18,TGTGCCAGCTCACCTCGCGTAGCGGGAGGGCCGGAAGATACGCAGTATTTT,CASSPRVAGGPEDTQYF
TRBJ1-1,few,.,TRBV6-2/TRBV6-3,TGTGCCAGTAAAAGATCGACAGCGGTTAAAACTGAAGCTTTCTTT,CASKRSTAVKTEAFF
TRBJ2-5,few,.,TRBV12-3/TRBV12-4,TGTGCCAGCACTCCTCCCGACGGAGAGACCCAGTACTTC,CASTPPDGETQYF
TRBJ2-4,.,.,TRBV5-4,TGTGCCAGCAGCGAGCAGGACAAGCCCAAAAACATTCAGTACTTC,CASSEQDKPKNIQYF
TRBJ1-4,.,.,TRBV6-5,TGTGCCAGCAGCCGCCGGGCGGCCGCAACTAATGAAAAACTGTTTTTT,CASSRRAAATNEKLFF
TRBJ2-2,few,TRBD1,TRBV5-6,TGTGCCAGCAGCGCCCCCCCGACAGGGGCGAACACCGGGGAGCTGTTTTTT,CASSAPPTGANTGELFF
TRBJ1-2,.,TRBD1,TRBV19,TGTGCCAGTACCGTCGGGGGACAGGGGGCCTCTTATGGCTACACCTTC,CASTVGGQGASYGYTF
TRBJ2-1,medium-sized,TRBD2,TRBV6-5,TGTGCCAGCAGTAACCTTCAGCGGGAGGTCAATGAGCAGTTCTTC,CASSNLQREVNEQFF
TRBJ2-2,.,.,TRBV20-1,TGCAGTGCTAGCAGGGACACCGGGGAGCTGTTTTTT,CSASRDTGELFF
TRBJ2-4,medium-sized,.,TRBV29-1,TGCAGCGTGACAGAAGGGGATCGGTACTTC,CSVTEGDRYF
TRBJ1-2,medium-sized,.,TRBV29-1,TGCAGCGTTGCAGTGGGGGCCTCCTATGGCTACACCTTC,CSVAVGASYGYTF
TRBJ2-2,.,TRBD1,TRBV7-9,TGTGCCAGCAGCACGCAGGGGGCCACCGGGGAGCTGTTTTTT,CASSTQGATGELFF
TRBJ1-1,.,.,TRBV20-1,TGCAGTGCCGTACCCTCCGAGAACACTGAAGCTTTCTTT,CSAVPSENTEAFF
TRBJ2-7,.,.,TRBV29-1,TGCAGCGTGGACCGGGGAAAGGGCGGCGAGCAGTACTTC,CSVDRGKGGEQYF
TRBJ1-1,few,.,TRBV18,TGTGCCAGCTCACGGACCGACAGTAACACTGAAGCTTTCTTT,CASSRTDSNTEAFF
TRBJ1-1,few,.,TRBV6-5,TGTGCCAGCAGAACGACAGGTAAAGGCCAAATGAACACTGAAGCTTTCTTT,CASRTTGKGQMNTEAFF
TRBJ2-7,.,.,TRBV7-9,TGTGCCAGCAGCTTGGGGGCGGGTTTGAACTACGAGCAGTACTTC,CASSLGAGLNYEQYF
TRBJ2-3,.,.,TRBV7-6,TGTGCCAGCAGCGAGGGACGCCGGACTGGATCCACAGATACGCAGTATTTT,CASSEGRRTGSTDTQYF